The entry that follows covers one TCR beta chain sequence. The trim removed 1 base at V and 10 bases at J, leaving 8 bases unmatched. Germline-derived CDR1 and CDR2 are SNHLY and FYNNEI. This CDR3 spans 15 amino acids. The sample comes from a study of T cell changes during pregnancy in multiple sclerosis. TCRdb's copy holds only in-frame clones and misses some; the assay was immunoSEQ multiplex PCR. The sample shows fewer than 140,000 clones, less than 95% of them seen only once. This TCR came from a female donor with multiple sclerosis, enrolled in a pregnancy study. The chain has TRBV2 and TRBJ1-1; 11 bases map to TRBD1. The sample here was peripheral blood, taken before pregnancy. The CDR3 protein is CASSEGDRGTEGAFF. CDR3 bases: TGTGCCAGCAGTGAAGGGGACAGGGGGACCGAGGGAGCTTTCTTT.